Below, 10 T cell receptor beta chains from the same sample are listed, as sequenced in a study of blood T cells in healthy people across ages. A second PCR of 7 to 11 cycles used a sample-barcoded 5' primer and a J-beta primer mix. TCRdb reanalysed the 5' RACE reads using MiXCR and keeps one entry per CDR3 protein. This sample has about 750,000 distinct CDR3 sequences, with about 55% found just once. The sequenced sample was blood. Receptors were obtained from a man aged 80 or over in good health.

V is TRBV9 and J is TRBJ2-3, with D hard to call. Trimming cost V 3 bases and J 0 bases, with 8 bases left between them. Germline CDR1 and CDR2: SGDLS and YYNGEE. The CDR3 spans 14 residues. The CDR3 here is CASSGGFSTDTQYF. Here the CDR3 DNA reads TGTGCCAGCAGCGGCGGATTTAGCACAGATACGCAGTATTTT. The full variable domain, rest sourced from reference TRBV9 and TRBJ2-3, is DSGVTQTPKHLITATGQRVTLRCSPRSGDLSVYWYQQSLDQGLQFLIQYYNGEERAKGNILERFSAQQFPDLHSELNLSSLELGDSALYFCASSGGFSTDTQYFGPGTRLTVL.

This clonotype showed up just a few times. J is TRBJ1-6 and V is TRBV12-3 or TRBV12-4; 8 bases map to TRBD1. The CDR3 runs to 14 residues. The ends lost 5 bases at V and 9 bases at J; junction bases unmatched: 6. The DNA of the CDR3 is TGTGCCAGCAGTCCCGGGACAGGAGCTTCACCCCTCCACTTT. This encodes CASSPGTGASPLHF.

The chain carries TRBV4-1 and TRBJ1-2; D might be TRBD1 (5 bases). The CDR3 is 14 residues long. Between the trimmed V and J ends, which lost 4 bases and 7 bases, there was a span of 16 bases. CDR1 and CDR2 (germline): MGHRA, YSYEKL. The CDR3 spells CASSPTGVAVGYTF. Written as DNA, the CDR3 is TGCGCCAGCAGCCCTACAGGTGTGGCGGTTGGCTACACCTTC.

The V gene is TRBV12-3 or TRBV12-4, the J gene TRBJ1-4; 8 bases line up with TRBD1. V lost 7 bases to trimming and J lost 5 bases; unmatched junction nucleotides: 9. CDR3 length: 15 residues. The CDR3 sequence: CASTLTGGLNEKLFF. CDR3 bases: TGTGCCAGCACTCTAACAGGGGGACTAAATGAAAAACTGTTTTTT.

Only a few counts were recorded for this clonotype. The chain is built from TRBV6-5 and TRBJ2-3; possible D gene TRBD1, 6 bases. The V gene's germline CDR1 is MNHEY and CDR2 SVGAGI. The V gene lost 6 bases and the J gene lost 0 bases, with 10 bases spanning the gap. The CDR3 runs to 14 residues. For the CDR3, the DNA is TGTGCCAGCAGCACAGGACAGAGCACAGATACGCAGTATTTT. Translation gives CASSTGQSTDTQYF.

The count of this clonotype is one. This chain uses TRBV6-4 with TRBJ2-1; 7 nucleotides agree with TRBD2. This CDR3 has 16 amino acids. V was clipped by 0 bases and J by 0 bases; unmatched bases: 2. CDR1 and CDR2 from the germline V gene are MRHNA and SNTAGT. CDR3: CASSDSASGSYNEQFF. Here the CDR3 DNA reads TGTGCCAGCAGTGACTCGGCTAGCGGCTCCTACAATGAGCAGTTCTTC.

Only a few counts were recorded for this clonotype. V gene TRBV20-1 combines with J gene TRBJ2-3; D is unclear. This CDR3 is built from 14 residues. The germline V gene encodes CDR1 DFQATT and CDR2 SNEGSKA (reference sequence). V was cut by 6 bases and J by 0 bases, with 13 bases left in between. This CDR3 reads CSAQTGDSTDTQYF. CDR3 nucleotides: TGCAGTGCCCAGACTGGGGATAGCACAGATACGCAGTATTTT.

About this clonotype: Mismatch with germline at one junction end may stem from a read error. The chain joins TRBV7-8 to TRBJ2-5, with 9 bases fitting TRBD1. This CDR3 spans 16 amino acids. Per the germline V gene, CDR1 is SGHVS and CDR2 is FQNEAQ. CDR3 in DNA: TGTGCCAGCAGCTTAGACACGGGACAGGGCTTGGAGACCCGGTACTTC. Protein product: CASSLDTGQGLETRYF. Filled out from reference TRBV7-8 and TRBJ2-5, the complete variable domain reads GAGVSQSPRYKVAKRGQDVALRCDPISGHVSLFWYQQALGQGPEFLTYFQNEAQLDKSGLPSDRFFAERPEGSVSTLKIQRTQQEDSAVYLCASSLDTGQGLETRYFGPGTRLLVL.

This clonotype was counted only a few times. The J gene is TRBJ1-2, the V gene TRBV20-1, with unresolved D. This CDR3 spans 10 amino acids. Germline values: CDR1 DFQATT, CDR2 SNEGSKA (reference sequence). V lost 1 base and J 6 bases, leaving 3 bases between the germline ends. The DNA for the CDR3 is TGCAGTGCTAGAGGGAATGGCTACACCTTC. It translates to CSARGNGYTF.

In its sample, this clonotype was seen once. V and J are TRBV27 and TRBJ2-3; the match to TRBD2 covers 8 bases. This CDR3 has 12 amino acids. Germline-derived CDR1 and CDR2 are MNHEY and SMNVEV (reference sequence). V dropped 6 bases and J dropped 4; count of bases not matched to a gene: 0. CDR3 bases: TGTGCCAGCAGCGGGGGGGCAGATACGCAGTATTTT. As protein: CASSGGADTQYF.